The 31 T cell receptor beta chains below were found in one sample sequenced in a study of glioma-infiltrating T cells after dendritic cell vaccination. The data were produced by immunoSEQ multiplex PCR, yet TCRdb's version contains in-frame clones alone and is incomplete. The sample lists roughly 85,000 clones; 75% to 90% were seen once. Time point reported: after dendritic cell vaccination, including at tumor progression/relapse. This specimen was blood, taken after dendritic cell vaccination. The receptor set was obtained from a human donor with glioblastoma.

V and J are TRBV5-1 and TRBJ2-1, with 13 positions matching TRBD2. V dropped 2 bases and J dropped 3; count of bases not matched to a gene: 5. In germline, CDR1 is SGHRS, CDR2 YFSETQ. The CDR3 totals 17 residues. In DNA form, the CDR3 reads TGCGCCAGCAGCTTCGGACTAGCGGGAGCTTACTACAATGAGCAGTTCTTC. It codes for CASSFGLAGAYYNEQFF.

This clone was counted once. The rearrangement uses TRBV19 and TRBJ2-7; TRBD2 might be the D (8 bases). CDR3 length equals 18 residues. Germline V gene lookup returns CDR1 LNHDA and CDR2 SQIVND (reference sequence). V lost 6 bases and J lost 1, with 25 bases in between. The CDR3 DNA is TGTGCCAGTAGGCGGAGCCCAGGGGGTAGCGGGACGTCCTACGAGCAGTACTTC. Translated: CASRRSPGGSGTSYEQYF.

This rearrangement joins TRBV15 to TRBJ2-5, with TRBD2 identical over 11 bases. Germline CDR1 and CDR2: LNHNV and YYDKDF (reference sequence). This CDR3 contains 17 residues. Germline trimming cut 0 bases from V and 2 bases from J; bases unmatched to any gene: 5. The CDR3 spells CATSRDLAGGPQETQYF. CDR3 DNA: TGTGCCACCAGCAGAGATCTAGCGGGGGGCCCACAAGAGACCCAGTACTTC.

The chain has TRBV7-9 and TRBJ1-2, with 7 bases lining up with TRBD1. Germline trimming cut 3 bases from V and 4 bases from J; bases unmatched to any gene: 5. The CDR3 extends over 14 amino acids. Germline V CDR1 and CDR2: SEHNR, FQNEAQ (reference sequence). The CDR3 loop is CASSFDRVIYGYTF. The CDR3 bases are TGTGCCAGCAGCTTCGACAGGGTTATCTATGGCTACACCTTC.

The CDR3 DNA sequence: TGCGCCAGCAGTCGGGTAGCTTGGGATACGCAGTATTTT. Translation gives CASSRVAWDTQYF. J is TRBJ2-3 and V is TRBV5-1; D not resolved. In germline, CDR1 is SGHRS, CDR2 YFSETQ. The CDR3 consists of 13 residues. The V gene lost 5 bases and the J gene lost 6 bases, with 13 bases spanning the gap.

This clone has a handful of counts. The chain joins TRBV7-9 to TRBJ2-3; maybe TRBD2 (5 bases). The germline gives CDR1 SEHNR, CDR2 FQNEAQ (reference sequence). The germline V and J ends were trimmed by 4 bases and 0 bases, with 11 bases remaining between them. The CDR3 is 15 residues long. The CDR3 loop is CASSSDRGSTDTQYF. In nucleotides, the CDR3 is TGTGCCAGCAGCTCGGACCGGGGAAGCACAGATACGCAGTATTTT. Full variable domain (remainder filled in from reference TRBV7-9 and TRBJ2-3): DTGVSQNPRHKITKRGQNVTFRCDPISEHNRLYWYRQTLGQGPEFLTYFQNEAQLEKSRLLSDRFSAERPKGSFSTLEIQRTEQGDSAMYLCASSSDRGSTDTQYFGPGTRLTVL.

This chain connects TRBV4-3 to TRBJ2-7; D ambiguous. Germline V gives CDR1 LGHNA, CDR2 YSLEER. The CDR3 loop spans 13 amino acids. V dropped 0 bases and J dropped 7 bases, with 10 bases sitting between them. The CDR3 DNA sequence: TGCGCCAGCAGCCAAGAGGGCTACCTGGAGCAGTACTTC. Protein product: CASSQEGYLEQYF.

V gene TRBV10-3 combines with J gene TRBJ2-5; 7 bases match TRBD1. With V trimmed by 6 bases and J by 5 bases, 3 bases remained unmatched. The CDR3 extends over 12 amino acids. Germline CDR1 ENHRY, CDR2 SYGVKD. Written as DNA, the CDR3 is TGTGCCATCAGCGACAGGGTGGAGACCCAGTACTTC. Translating gives CAISDRVETQYF.

This chain uses TRBV6-6 with TRBJ1-3, with 11 positions matching TRBD1. Germline values: CDR1 MNHNY, CDR2 SVGAGI (reference sequence). Trimming removed 5 bases from V and 4 bases from J; junction bases left unmatched: 7. This CDR3 has 16 residues. The CDR3, as DNA: TGTGCCAGCAGTACCGGACAGGGGGCTTGGGGAAACACCATATATTTT. This codes for CASSTGQGAWGNTIYF.

V is TRBV5-1 and J is TRBJ2-2; 12 bases match TRBD2. Germline V gene lookup returns CDR1 SGHRS and CDR2 YFSETQ. V gave up 2 bases and J gave up 4 bases; unmatched junction bases: 3. The CDR3 sequence is 16 residues long. The CDR3 loop is CASSFLAGGTTGELFF. The CDR3 DNA reads as TGCGCCAGCAGCTTCCTAGCGGGGGGGACCACCGGGGAGCTGTTTTTT.

The CDR3 region is CASSVETSGRNEQFF. The CDR3 nucleotides are TGTGCCAGCAGCGTAGAAACTAGCGGTCGGAATGAGCAGTTCTTC. The rearrangement joins TRBV9 to TRBJ2-1; 8 bases line up with TRBD2. The V segment lost 0 bases and the J segment 7 bases; nucleotides outside the gene matches: 6. CDR1 SGDLS and CDR2 YYNGEE come from the germline V gene. This CDR3 comprises 15 residues.

This sequence joins TRBV28 and TRBJ2-7; 11 bases agree with TRBD2. CDR1 is MDHEN, CDR2 SYDVKM, per germline. The V and J ends lost 8 bases and 2 bases, in that order; junction bases with no gene match: 11. The CDR3 has 16 residues. For the CDR3, the DNA is TGTGCCAGCGTCGAGGGGCTAGCGGGAGGAGCCTACGAGCAGTACTTC. It specifies CASVEGLAGGAYEQYF.

This sequence joins TRBV9 and TRBJ2-7; TRBD2 agrees at 8 bases. The CDR3 has 18 amino acids. The V gene end was trimmed by 6 bases and the J gene end by 0 bases; junction bases not matched to a gene: 17. The germline V gene has CDR1 SGDLS and CDR2 YYNGEE. CDR3 sequence: CASNGRGGQTGYSYEQYF. The CDR3 DNA sequence: TGTGCCAGCAACGGGAGGGGAGGTCAGACAGGTTACTCCTACGAGCAGTACTTC.

The chain links TRBV27 to TRBJ2-7, with 14 bases lining up with TRBD2. The germline V gene has CDR1 MNHEY and CDR2 SMNVEV (reference sequence). The CDR3 runs to 17 residues. V lost 6 bases, J lost 0 bases, and 7 bases stayed unmatched. CDR3 coding DNA: TGTGCCAGCAGCCGCGGGACTAGCGGGAGCTCCTCCTACGAGCAGTACTTC. The encoded protein is CASSRGTSGSSSYEQYF.

For this clone: This sample also contains other DNA sequences that code for the same CDR3. The chain links TRBV9 to TRBJ2-7; the D is unclear. This CDR3 contains 14 residues. Germline V lookup: CDR1 SGDLS, CDR2 YYNGEE. Deletions cut 0 bases from V and 0 bases from J, with 7 bases between. The CDR3 DNA follows: TGTGCCAGCAGCGTAGATCACTCCTCCTACGAGCAGTACTTC. It specifies CASSVDHSSYEQYF.

The chain couples TRBV29-1 to TRBJ2-1; perhaps TRBD1 as D (6 bases). Looked up from germline, CDR1 is SQVTM and CDR2 is ANQGSEA. There are 14 residues in the CDR3. The V end was cut by 7 bases, the J end by 0 bases, with 13 bases between. The CDR3 DNA follows: TGCAGCGGCGATCAGGGGAGCTCCTACAATGAGCAGTTCTTC. It specifies CSGDQGSSYNEQFF.

This chain joins TRBV5-4 and TRBJ2-1; the match to TRBD2 covers 16 bases. The ends lost 6 bases at V and 2 bases at J; junction bases unmatched: 8. The CDR3 totals 18 residues. The germline CDR1 and CDR2 sequences are SGHNT and YYREEE (reference sequence). The CDR3 spells CASIPQGTSGRAYNEQFF. For the CDR3, the DNA is TGTGCCAGCATCCCCCAAGGGACTAGCGGGAGGGCCTACAATGAGCAGTTCTTC. Looking up the rest from reference TRBV5-4 and TRBJ2-1 gives the full variable domain: ETGVTQSPTHLIKTRGQQVTLRCSSQSGHNTVSWYQQALGQGPQFIFQYYREEENGRGNFPPRFSGLQFPNYSSELNVNALELDDSALYLCASIPQGTSGRAYNEQFFGPGTRLTVL.

This CDR3 is CASKGRGQSEPQHF. The CDR3 coding sequence is TGTGCCAGCAAGGGCAGGGGGCAGAGTGAGCCCCAGCATTTT. The V call is TRBV6-5, the J call TRBJ1-5; 8 nucleotides agree with TRBD1. Germline loops: CDR1 MNHEY, CDR2 SVGAGI. There are 14 residues in the CDR3. V gave up 7 bases and J gave up 8 bases; unmatched junction bases: 10.

As to this clone: One junction end does not reproduce the germline sequence, and a read error may be involved. The CDR3 loop is CASSLSQGGYEQYF. The CDR3 nucleotides read TGTGCCAGCAGTCTATCGCAGGGCGGATACGAGCAGTACTTC. V is TRBV27 and J is TRBJ2-7, with D possibly TRBD1 on 5 matching bases. Per the germline V gene, CDR1 is MNHEY and CDR2 is SMNVEV (reference sequence). The CDR3 consists of 14 residues.

The chain joins TRBV6-1 to TRBJ1-2; D not certain. The CDR3 is made up of 13 amino acids. Germline lookup yields CDR1 MNHNS and CDR2 SASEGT. Trimming cost V 4 bases and J 2 bases, with 8 bases left between them. The CDR3 spells CASSGGRNYGYTF. The CDR3 DNA is TGTGCCAGCAGTGGTGGCAGAAACTATGGCTACACCTTC.

This chain links TRBV28 with TRBJ2-2; perhaps TRBD1 as D (5 bases). The CDR3 loop spans 17 amino acids. Germline CDR1 reads MDHEN; CDR2 reads SYDVKM. Trimming shortened V by 4 bases and J by 0 bases, and 15 bases separated the two germline ends. The CDR3 region has the DNA TGTGCCAGCAGTTCCACCTACGCGACAGCGAACACCGGGGAGCTGTTTTTT. Amino acid sequence: CASSSTYATANTGELFF.

The V call is TRBV28, the J call TRBJ2-2, with a weak D call TRBD2 (5 bases). Between the trimmed V and J ends, which lost 4 bases and 7 bases, there was a span of 13 bases. The CDR3 length is 14 residues. Germline lookup yields CDR1 MDHEN and CDR2 SYDVKM. The CDR3 nucleotides read TGTGCCAGCAGTTCGGCTAGCTCTGGCGGGGAGCTGTTTTTT. Translating it yields CASSSASSGGELFF.

The J gene is TRBJ1-2, the V gene TRBV27; D might be TRBD1 (5 bases). V dropped 2 bases and J dropped 0 bases, with 13 bases sitting between them. This CDR3 region has 16 residues. CDR1 and CDR2 (germline): MNHEY, SMNVEV (reference sequence). The CDR3 region has the DNA TGTGCCAGCAGTTTAAGGGGTTCCCCCTCTAACTATGGCTACACCTTC. This codes for CASSLRGSPSNYGYTF.

V and J are TRBV7-9 and TRBJ1-2; 12 bases match TRBD1. The CDR3 has 18 residues. The junction had 16 bases not matched to a gene; V was cut back by 3 bases and J by 8 bases. Germline-derived CDR1 and CDR2 are SEHNR and FQNEAQ (reference sequence). The CDR3 here is CASSLNYYPGQGARGYTF. CDR3 DNA: TGTGCCAGCAGCTTGAACTATTATCCGGGACAGGGGGCGCGGGGCTACACCTTC.

CDR3 coding DNA: TGTGCCAGCAGCCAAGCCAGGGGGAGTTCCTACGAGCAGTACTTC. Translated, it gives CASSQARGSSYEQYF. The chain combines TRBV4-2 with TRBJ2-7; 7 nucleotides match TRBD1. Germline V CDR1 and CDR2: LGHNA, YNFKEQ. The J segment lost 1 base and the V segment lost 1 base, leaving 4 bases of the junction unmatched. The CDR3 is made up of 15 amino acids.

The chain joins TRBV27 to TRBJ2-2; 7 bases agree with TRBD2. Per germline, CDR1 MNHEY and CDR2 SMNVEV (reference sequence). The junction had 11 bases not matched to a gene; V was cut back by 4 bases and J by 9 bases. The CDR3 has 15 residues. CDR3 sequence (DNA): TGTGCCAGCAGTTCAGGACTAGGTGGTGGACGGGAGCTGTTTTTT. Translating it yields CASSSGLGGGRELFF.

This clone was detected a few times. Written as DNA, the CDR3 is TGTGCCTGGAGCCGACCGGGACAGGGGGTGGATACGCAGTATTTT. This gives the protein CAWSRPGQGVDTQYF. This sequence joins TRBV30 and TRBJ2-3, with TRBD1 matching over 11 bases. Looked up from germline, CDR1 is GTSNPN and CDR2 is SVGIG (reference sequence). Unmatched junction bases numbered 8, after V lost 3 bases and J lost 6 bases. This CDR3 has 15 amino acids.

The V and J genes are TRBV14 and TRBJ1-3; 7 nucleotides match TRBD1. With 5 bases clipped from V and 8 bases from J, the junction kept 6 bases outside the gene matches. CDR3 length: 13 amino acids. The germline gives CDR1 SGHDN, CDR2 FVKESK. This CDR3 is CASSVYRGDTIYF. The CDR3 DNA reads as TGTGCCAGCAGCGTATACAGGGGAGACACCATATATTTT.

The chain couples TRBV5-4 to TRBJ2-5, with 9 nucleotides matching TRBD1. The CDR3 covers 13 residues. J gave up 5 bases and V 5 bases, and 4 bases lay outside the gene matches. Germline-derived CDR1 and CDR2 are SGHNT and YYREEE (reference sequence). The CDR3 DNA is TGTGCCAGCAGGACAGGGGGGATGGAGACCCAGTACTTC. Translation: CASRTGGMETQYF.

V and J are TRBV25-1 and TRBJ2-7, with D tentatively TRBD2 (6 bases). This CDR3 contains 17 residues. Trimming removed 2 bases from V and 5 bases from J, with 22 bases in between. Per the germline V gene, CDR1 is MGHDK and CDR2 is SYGVNS. This CDR3 reads CASSEVPRGTARNEQYF. The CDR3 DNA is TGTGCCAGCAGTGAAGTTCCCCGGGGGACCGCTCGGAACGAGCAGTACTTC.

The chain is built from TRBV7-9 and TRBJ2-2; TRBD1 is a possible D gene (5 bases). The germline V gene has CDR1 SEHNR and CDR2 FQNEAQ (reference sequence). The ends were cut back, 5 bases at V and 6 bases at J, with 10 bases in the middle. CDR3 size: 13 residues. This CDR3 reads CASSPWGSGELFF. CDR3 nucleotide sequence: TGTGCCAGCAGCCCATGGGGCTCCGGGGAGCTGTTTTTT.